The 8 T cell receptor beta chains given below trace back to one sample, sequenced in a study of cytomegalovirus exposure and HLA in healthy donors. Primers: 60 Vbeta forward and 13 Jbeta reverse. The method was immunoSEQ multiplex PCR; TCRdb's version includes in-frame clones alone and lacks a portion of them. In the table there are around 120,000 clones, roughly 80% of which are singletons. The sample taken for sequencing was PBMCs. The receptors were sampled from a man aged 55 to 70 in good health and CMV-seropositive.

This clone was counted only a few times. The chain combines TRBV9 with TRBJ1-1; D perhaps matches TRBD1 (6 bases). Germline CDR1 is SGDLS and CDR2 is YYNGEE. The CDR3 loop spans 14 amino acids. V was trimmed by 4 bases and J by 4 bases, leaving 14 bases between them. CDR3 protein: CASSQGGVATEAFF. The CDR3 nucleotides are TGTGCCAGCAGCCAAGGGGGTGTCGCCACTGAAGCTTTCTTT.

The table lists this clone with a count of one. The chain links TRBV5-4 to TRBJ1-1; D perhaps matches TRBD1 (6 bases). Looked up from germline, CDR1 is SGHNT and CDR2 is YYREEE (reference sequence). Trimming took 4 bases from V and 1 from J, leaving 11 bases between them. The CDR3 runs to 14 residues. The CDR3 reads CASSGKQGNTEAFF. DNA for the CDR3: TGTGCCAGCAGCGGCAAACAGGGGAACACTGAAGCTTTCTTT.

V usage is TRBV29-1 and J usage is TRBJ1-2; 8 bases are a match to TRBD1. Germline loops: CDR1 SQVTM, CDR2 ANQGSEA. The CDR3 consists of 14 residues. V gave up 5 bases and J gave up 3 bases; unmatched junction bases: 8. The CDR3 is CSVQTGGRYYGYTF. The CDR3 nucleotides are TGCAGCGTTCAAACAGGGGGGAGATACTATGGCTACACCTTC.

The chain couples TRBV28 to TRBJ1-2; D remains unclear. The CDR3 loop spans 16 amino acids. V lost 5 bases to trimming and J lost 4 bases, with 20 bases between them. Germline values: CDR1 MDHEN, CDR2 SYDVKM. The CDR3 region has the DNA TGTGCCAGCAGTGCCAGCCTCGAAAATTCGGGCTATGGCTACACCTTC. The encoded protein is CASSASLENSGYGYTF.

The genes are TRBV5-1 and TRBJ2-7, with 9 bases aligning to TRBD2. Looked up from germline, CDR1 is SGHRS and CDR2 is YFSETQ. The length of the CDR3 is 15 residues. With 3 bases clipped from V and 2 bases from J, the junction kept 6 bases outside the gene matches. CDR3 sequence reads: CASSSRLAATYEQYF. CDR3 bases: TGCGCCAGCAGCTCCCGACTAGCGGCAACCTACGAGCAGTACTTC.

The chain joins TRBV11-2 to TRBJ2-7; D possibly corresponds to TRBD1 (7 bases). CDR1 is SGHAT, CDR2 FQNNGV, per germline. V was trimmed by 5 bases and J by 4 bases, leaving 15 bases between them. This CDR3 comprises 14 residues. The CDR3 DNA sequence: TGTGCCAGCAGCCCATTGACAGGGAGGTACGAGCAGTACTTC. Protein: CASSPLTGRYEQYF. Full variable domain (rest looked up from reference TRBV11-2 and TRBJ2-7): EAGVAQSPRYKIIEKRQSVAFWCNPISGHATLYWYQQILGQGPKLLIQFQNNGVVDDSQLPKDRFSAERLKGVDSTLKIQPAKLEDSAVYLCASSPLTGRYEQYFGPGTRLTVT.

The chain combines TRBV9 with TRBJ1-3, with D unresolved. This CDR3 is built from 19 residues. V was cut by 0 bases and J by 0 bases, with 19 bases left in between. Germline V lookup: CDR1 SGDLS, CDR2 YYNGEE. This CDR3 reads CASSVASMDGVRSGNTIYF. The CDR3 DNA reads TGTGCCAGCAGCGTAGCCTCAATGGACGGGGTTCGCTCTGGAAACACCATATATTTT.

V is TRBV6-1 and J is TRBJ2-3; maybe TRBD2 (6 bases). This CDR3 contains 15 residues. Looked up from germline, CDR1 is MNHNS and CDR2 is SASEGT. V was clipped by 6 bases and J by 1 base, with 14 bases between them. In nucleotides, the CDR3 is TGTGCCAGCAGACATAGCGGATGGCGCACAGATACGCAGTATTTT. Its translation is CASRHSGWRTDTQYF.